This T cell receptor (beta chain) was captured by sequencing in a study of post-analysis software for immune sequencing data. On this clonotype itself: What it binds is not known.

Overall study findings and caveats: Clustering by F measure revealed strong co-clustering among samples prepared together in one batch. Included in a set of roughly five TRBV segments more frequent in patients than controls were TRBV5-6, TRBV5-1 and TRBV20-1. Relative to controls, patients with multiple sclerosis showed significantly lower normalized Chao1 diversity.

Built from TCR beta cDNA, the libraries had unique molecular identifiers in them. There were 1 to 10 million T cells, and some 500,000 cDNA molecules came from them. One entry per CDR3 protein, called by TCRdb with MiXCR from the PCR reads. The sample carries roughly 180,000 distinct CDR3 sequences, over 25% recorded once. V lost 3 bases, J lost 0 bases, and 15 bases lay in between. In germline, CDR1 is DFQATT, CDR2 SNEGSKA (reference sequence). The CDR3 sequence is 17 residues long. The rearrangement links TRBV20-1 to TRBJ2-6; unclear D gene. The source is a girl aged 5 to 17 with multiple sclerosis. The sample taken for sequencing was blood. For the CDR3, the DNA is TGCAGTGCTAGCCCTGGCTCAAGCAGCTCTGGGGCCAACGTCCTGACTTTC. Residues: CSASPGSSSSGANVLTF.